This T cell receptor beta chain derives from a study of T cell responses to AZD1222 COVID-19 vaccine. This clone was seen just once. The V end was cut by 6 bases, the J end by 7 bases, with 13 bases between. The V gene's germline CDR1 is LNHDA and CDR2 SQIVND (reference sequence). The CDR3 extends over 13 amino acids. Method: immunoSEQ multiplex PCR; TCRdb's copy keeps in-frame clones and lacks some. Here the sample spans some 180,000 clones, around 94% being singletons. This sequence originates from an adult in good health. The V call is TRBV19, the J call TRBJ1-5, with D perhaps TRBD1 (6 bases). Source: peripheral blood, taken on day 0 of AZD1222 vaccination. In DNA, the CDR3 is TGTGCCAGTAGGATGACAGGAGGACAGCCCCAGCATTTT. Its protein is CASRMTGGQPQHF.